This T cell receptor beta chain emerged from a study of molecular identifiers for immune sequencing clone quantification. Study-wide findings and caveats: Clones with over 20 RNA copies captured over 98% of effector molecules but under 1% of naive ones. Jurkat TCR RNA from one cell was spiked into more than 800,000 naive cells, and it was reportedly detectable there.

MiXCR, applied by TCRdb to the PCR reads, yields one record per CDR3 protein. The sample records more than 250,000 distinct CDR3 sequences, roughly a fifth being singletons. This clonotype has at least ten counts. Its antigen is as yet unknown. The sample was naive CD8+ T cells from blood, with Jurkat cell RNA spiked in. The subset here: FACS-sorted CD8+CD4-CCR7+CD45RA+ naive T cells. This sequence was found in a human donor in good health. Some libraries in this study had Jurkat cell RNA spiked in.

The CDR3 here is CASSSAGTFTEAFF. The CDR3, as DNA: TGTGCCAGCAGTTCCGCCGGGACATTCACTGAAGCTTTCTTT. The rearrangement links TRBV27 to TRBJ1-1, with a possible D match to TRBD1 (6 bases). CDR3 length equals 14 residues. Trimming took 4 bases from V and 4 from J, leaving 13 bases between them. Germline V CDR1 and CDR2: MNHEY, SMNVEV (reference sequence).